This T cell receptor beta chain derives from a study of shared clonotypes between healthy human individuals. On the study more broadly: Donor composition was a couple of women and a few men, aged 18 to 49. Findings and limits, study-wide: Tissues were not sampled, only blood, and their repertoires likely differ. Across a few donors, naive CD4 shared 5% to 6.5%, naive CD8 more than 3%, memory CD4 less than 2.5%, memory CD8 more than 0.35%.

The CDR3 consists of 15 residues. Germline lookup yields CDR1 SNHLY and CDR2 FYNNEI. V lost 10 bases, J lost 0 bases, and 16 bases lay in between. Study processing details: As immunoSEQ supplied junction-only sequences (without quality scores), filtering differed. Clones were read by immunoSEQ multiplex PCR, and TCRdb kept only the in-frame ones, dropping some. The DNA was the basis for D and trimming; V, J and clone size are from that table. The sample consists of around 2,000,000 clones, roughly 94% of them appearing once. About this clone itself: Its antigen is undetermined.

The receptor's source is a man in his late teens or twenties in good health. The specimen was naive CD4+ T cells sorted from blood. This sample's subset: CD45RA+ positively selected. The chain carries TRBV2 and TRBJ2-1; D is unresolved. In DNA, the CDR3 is TGTGCCACCACTCCCGGCGGTTTCTCCTACAATGAGCAGTTCTTC. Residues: CATTPGGFSYNEQFF.